This record covers a single TCR beta chain. Its antigen is not identified. TCRdb keeps only in-frame clones here, not all; method: immunoSEQ multiplex PCR. The table has about 30,000 clones, nearly 90% seen once; the top ten hold roughly 12%. J gave up 2 bases and V 5 bases, and 6 bases lay outside the gene matches. Germline V gene data show CDR1 as MDHEN and CDR2 as SYDVKM. The CDR3 loop spans 15 amino acids. The sample belongs to a study of graft-versus-host responses after intestinal transplantation. Overall study: In this cohort, recipients had multivisceral, liver-intestinal, or isolated intestinal transplants.

Findings and caveats of the study: The marrow of recipients harbored GvH clones, and ileum or blood showed some of them first.

The gene calls are TRBV28 and TRBJ2-3, with TRBD2 identical over 8 bases. The material sequenced was PBMCs, taken about 15 months after intestinal transplantation. The TCR sequence derives from a human patient who received an intestinal transplant, so some T cells may come from the graft donor. The DNA for the CDR3 is TGTGCCAGCAGTCCGAGCGGGAGAGACACAGATACGCAGTATTTT. As protein: CASSPSGRDTDTQYF.